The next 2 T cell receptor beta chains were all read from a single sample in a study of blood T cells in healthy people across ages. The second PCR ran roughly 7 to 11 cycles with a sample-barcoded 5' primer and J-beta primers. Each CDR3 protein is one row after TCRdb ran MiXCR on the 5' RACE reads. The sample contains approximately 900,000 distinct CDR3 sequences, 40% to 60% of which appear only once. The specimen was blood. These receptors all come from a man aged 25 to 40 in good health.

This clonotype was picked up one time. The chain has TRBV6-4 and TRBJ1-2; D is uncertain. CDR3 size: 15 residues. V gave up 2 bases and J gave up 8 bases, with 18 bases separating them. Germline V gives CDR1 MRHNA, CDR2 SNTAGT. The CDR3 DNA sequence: TGTGCCAGCAGTGACCCGAGTCGCGGGCTGGGCGGCTACACCTTC. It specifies CASSDPSRGLGGYTF.

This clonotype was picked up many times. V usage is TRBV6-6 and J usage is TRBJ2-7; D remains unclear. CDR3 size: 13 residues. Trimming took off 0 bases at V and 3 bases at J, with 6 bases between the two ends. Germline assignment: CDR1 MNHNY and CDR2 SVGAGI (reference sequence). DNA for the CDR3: TGTGCCAGCAGTTACTCGCCAGACTACGAGCAGTACTTC. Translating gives CASSYSPDYEQYF.